This passage covers 18 T cell receptor beta chains from one sample sequenced in a study of blood T cell repertoires in COVID-19 (dated by TCRdb to the early 2020s). The protocol used for the library was the immunoSEQ multiplex PCR assay. Sourced from immuneACCESS, this table was stored by TCRdb with only in-frame sequences that have V and J called. A share of the clones is absent; for the studies checked, an unresolved V gene accounts for under half, and the remainder has no known explanation. For this sample the table gives about 200,000 clones, of which 70% to 90% were detected only once. Roughly 19% of the sample rests with the top ten. Sequenced material: peripheral blood. The receptors come from a man between 50 and 59 years old with COVID-19, enrolled during active disease.

The genes are TRBV29-1 and TRBJ2-1; 8 bases line up with TRBD1. The V gene's germline CDR1 is SQVTM and CDR2 ANQGSEA. The CDR3 extends over 14 amino acids. J was trimmed by 6 bases and V by 7 bases; bases with no gene match: 11. The CDR3 reads CSGRGGQGANEQFF. The CDR3 coding sequence is TGCAGCGGCCGAGGGGGCCAGGGGGCCAATGAGCAGTTCTTC.

The CDR3 DNA reads TGTGCCAGCAGCCCCTATCTAGAAGAGACCCAGTACTTC. Translating gives CASSPYLEETQYF. The J gene is TRBJ2-5, the V gene TRBV7-2; D gene uncertain. CDR1 is SGHTA, CDR2 FQGNSA, per germline. Trimming removed 5 bases from V and 3 bases from J, with 10 bases in between. This CDR3 spans 13 amino acids.

The chain recombines TRBV7-3 with TRBJ2-1; TRBD2 aligns across 7 bases. V dropped 1 base and J dropped 0; count of bases not matched to a gene: 3. The CDR3 totals 16 residues. Germline values: CDR1 SGHTA, CDR2 FQGTGA. The CDR3 is CASSLNGLGSYNEQFF. For the CDR3, the DNA is TGTGCCAGCAGCTTAAATGGACTAGGCTCCTACAATGAGCAGTTCTTC.

This chain links TRBV6-2 or TRBV6-3 with TRBJ1-4; D uncertain. Germline V gene lookup returns CDR1 MNHEY and CDR2 SVGEGT. CDR3 length: 13 amino acids. Trimming shortened V by 5 bases and J by 7 bases, and 11 bases separated the two germline ends. The CDR3 bases are TGTGCCAGCAGTACCTCCGGTGCTGAAAAACTGTTTTTT. Protein sequence: CASSTSGAEKLFF.

The chain is built from TRBV5-8 and TRBJ1-1; TRBD1 matches 10 bases. Germline CDR1 is SGHTS and CDR2 is YDEGEE. The CDR3 contains 13 residues. V lost 4 bases and J lost 7; bases outside the gene matches: 4. CDR3 loop: CASSHRDRGEAFF. CDR3 coding DNA: TGTGCCAGCAGCCACCGGGACAGGGGTGAAGCTTTCTTT.

The V call is TRBV11-2, the J call TRBJ2-5; D gene ambiguous. The V end lost 2 bases, the J end lost 5 bases, and 6 bases lay between the germline ends. This CDR3 is 12 amino acids long. The germline V gene has CDR1 SGHAT and CDR2 FQNNGV. CDR3 sequence: CASSLSVETQYF. DNA for the CDR3: TGTGCCAGCAGCTTATCGGTGGAGACCCAGTACTTC.

The rearrangement uses TRBV27 and TRBJ2-7, with a weak D call TRBD2 (7 bases). V gave up 4 bases and J gave up 0 bases, with 16 bases separating them. This CDR3 has 16 amino acids. Per germline, CDR1 MNHEY and CDR2 SMNVEV (reference sequence). The CDR3 DNA follows: TGTGCCAGCAGTTCCTCGGGGAGGGGGTACTCCTACGAGCAGTACTTC. Protein sequence: CASSSSGRGYSYEQYF.

This clone appeared a few times. This sequence joins TRBV6-5 and TRBJ2-2; 8 bases are shared with TRBD1. Losses at the gene ends were 4 bases for V and 7 bases for J; bases not matched to a gene: 11. Germline CDR1 MNHEY, CDR2 SVGAGI. CDR3 length equals 16 residues. The CDR3 DNA reads TGTGCCAGCAGTTTGAGGGCAGGGGGCGATGGCGGGGAGCTGTTTTTT. Its protein product is CASSLRAGGDGGELFF.

V and J are TRBV18 and TRBJ2-5; the D is unclear. V dropped 0 bases and J dropped 3 bases, with 2 bases sitting between them. Germline V gene data show CDR1 as KGHSH and CDR2 as LQKENI. CDR3 length: 12 residues. The CDR3 DNA follows: TGTGCCAGCTCACCACCCGAAGAGACCCAGTACTTC. This gives the protein CASSPPEETQYF.

The chain is built from TRBV2 and TRBJ2-2; TRBD2 agrees at 12 bases. Trimming cost V 3 bases and J 4 bases; bases outside gene matches: 3. This CDR3 comprises 16 residues. In germline, CDR1 is SNHLY, CDR2 FYNNEI. The CDR3 reads CASSDTSGGFTGELFF. CDR3 coding DNA: TGTGCCAGCAGTGATACTAGCGGGGGGTTCACCGGGGAGCTGTTTTTT.

The chain's CDR3 is CAWSVRGEQFF. DNA for the CDR3: TGTGCCTGGAGTGTACGGGGGGAGCAGTTCTTC. The chain joins TRBV30 to TRBJ2-1; the D gene is possibly TRBD2 (6 bases). V was clipped by 0 bases and J by 10 bases, with 7 bases between them. CDR3 size: 11 residues. Germline loops: CDR1 GTSNPN, CDR2 SVGIG (reference sequence).

This chain uses TRBV2 with TRBJ1-5; a weak D match, TRBD1 (5 bases). The germline gives CDR1 SNHLY, CDR2 FYNNEI. CDR3 length: 16 residues. V dropped 5 bases and J dropped 6 bases, with 20 bases sitting between them. The CDR3 sequence is CASSSSRVMGLQPQHF. In DNA form, the CDR3 reads TGTGCCAGCAGTAGTAGCAGGGTAATGGGTCTTCAGCCCCAGCATTTT.

V and J are TRBV28 and TRBJ1-2; 8 nucleotides match TRBD1. V was clipped by 1 base and J by 4 bases; unmatched bases: 5. The length of the CDR3 is 15 residues. Germline V gene lookup returns CDR1 MDHEN and CDR2 SYDVKM. The CDR3 spells CASSLLVRGPYGYTF. For the CDR3, the DNA is TGTGCCAGCAGTTTATTGGTCAGGGGGCCCTATGGCTACACCTTC.

This sequence joins TRBV7-9 and TRBJ2-6, with D perhaps TRBD1 (6 bases). There are 14 residues in the CDR3. CDR1 is SEHNR and CDR2 is FQNEAQ in the germline V gene (reference sequence). Trimming took 5 bases from V and 7 from J, leaving 12 bases between them. DNA of the CDR3: TGTGCCAGCAGCAGAACCGGGACAGCCAACGTCCTGACTTTC. Translated: CASSRTGTANVLTF. The variable domain in full, completed from reference TRBV7-9 and TRBJ2-6, reads DTGVSQNPRHKITKRGQNVTFRCDPISEHNRLYWYRQTLGQGPEFLTYFQNEAQLEKSRLLSDRFSAERPKGSFSTLEIQRTEQGDSAMYLCASSRTGTANVLTFGAGSRLTVL.

This chain links TRBV7-9 with TRBJ2-2; TRBD2 matches 13 bases. J gave up 5 bases and V 4 bases, and 7 bases lay outside the gene matches. Germline-derived CDR1 and CDR2 are SEHNR and FQNEAQ (reference sequence). The CDR3 runs to 17 residues. The CDR3 loop is CASSYRLAGGSTGELFF. The CDR3, as DNA: TGTGCCAGCAGCTACCGACTAGCGGGAGGTAGTACCGGGGAGCTGTTTTTT. Using reference TRBV7-9 and TRBJ2-2 for the parts outside the CDR3, the full variable domain is DTGVSQNPRHKITKRGQNVTFRCDPISEHNRLYWYRQTLGQGPEFLTYFQNEAQLEKSRLLSDRFSAERPKGSFSTLEIQRTEQGDSAMYLCASSYRLAGGSTGELFFGEGSRLTVL.

V usage is TRBV3-1 (or the pseudogene TRBV3-2) and J usage is TRBJ2-7; TRBD2 matches at 9 bases. Germline-derived CDR1 and CDR2 are LGHDT and YNNKEL (reference sequence). This CDR3 contains 15 residues. V lost 0 bases, J lost 5 bases, and 5 bases stayed unmatched. The CDR3 region is CASSQEVAGVDEQYF. DNA for the CDR3: TGTGCCAGCAGCCAAGAGGTAGCGGGAGTCGACGAGCAGTACTTC.

The chain recombines TRBV21-1 with TRBJ2-5; the table's D call, TRBD2, was not checked against the DNA. TRBV21-1 is a pseudogene segment. The CDR3 extends over 20 amino acids. CDR3 region: CASSKAGTSGTLVYQETQYF. CDR3 nucleotide sequence: TGTGCCAGCAGCAAAGCCGGGACTAGCGGGACCCTGGTCTACCAAGAGACCCAGTACTTC.

The chain is built from TRBV9 and TRBJ1-1, with D possibly TRBD1 on 5 matching bases. The germline CDR1 and CDR2 sequences are SGDLS and YYNGEE. The V end was cut by 4 bases, the J end by 1 base, with 8 bases between. The CDR3 covers 13 residues. For the CDR3, the DNA is TGTGCCAGCAGCAGACAGAAGAACACTGAAGCTTTCTTT. This codes for CASSRQKNTEAFF.